Listed below are T cell receptor beta chains from one sample, sequenced in a study of identical twins. Each CDR3 protein is one row after TCRdb ran MiXCR on the 5' RACE reads. Here the sample spans 450,000 or so distinct CDR3 sequences, 14% being singletons. This sample also appeared in a second study, on yellow fever vaccine responses in identical twins.

Material: CD4+ T cells sorted from blood. The source is a woman aged 18-30 years in good health. Each CDR3 is given with its conserved first and last residue. D genes are given only for firm matches. The size field is filled for only some rows; it gives once, few, many or a size class.

D gene: NA; V gene: TRBV6-4; J gene: TRBJ2-3; clone size: NA; CDR3 protein: CASSDRVTDTQYF; CDR3 DNA: TGTGCCAGCAGTGACAGAGTTACAGATACGCAGTATTTT
D gene: TRBD2; V gene: TRBV5-1; J gene: TRBJ2-7; clone size: NA; CDR3 protein: CASSPTSGSIYEQYF; CDR3 DNA: TGCGCCAGCAGCCCGACTAGCGGGAGTATCTACGAGCAGTACTTC
D gene: NA; V gene: TRBV11-2; J gene: TRBJ2-7; clone size: few; CDR3 protein: CASSLERDSFYEQYF; CDR3 DNA: TGTGCCAGCAGCTTAGAGCGGGACAGCTTCTACGAGCAGTACTTC
D gene: NA; V gene: TRBV4-2; J gene: TRBJ2-5; clone size: NA; CDR3 protein: CASSYRELEETQYF; CDR3 DNA: TGTGCCAGCAGCTACCGGGAGCTCGAAGAGACCCAGTACTTC
D gene: NA; V gene: TRBV6-1; J gene: TRBJ2-3; clone size: few; CDR3 protein: CASSPGTRGNTDTQYF; CDR3 DNA: TGTGCCAGCAGCCCCGGGACACGGGGAAACACAGATACGCAGTATTTT
D gene: TRBD2; V gene: TRBV20-1; J gene: TRBJ2-1; clone size: few; CDR3 protein: CRPRTSGKPVSSYNEQFF; CDR3 DNA: TGCAGGCCTAGGACTAGCGGGAAACCTGTGAGCTCCTACAATGAGCAGTTCTTC
D gene: TRBD1; V gene: TRBV7-9; J gene: TRBJ2-7; clone size: few; CDR3 protein: CASSDRGGTGTYEQYF; CDR3 DNA: TGTGCCAGCAGTGATAGGGGTGGGACAGGGACCTACGAGCAGTACTTC
D gene: NA; V gene: TRBV4-2; J gene: TRBJ1-1; clone size: many; CDR3 protein: CASRYLYRENTEAFF; CDR3 DNA: TGTGCCAGCAGATACCTTTACAGGGAGAACACTGAAGCTTTCTTT
D gene: NA; V gene: TRBV12-3/TRBV12-4; J gene: TRBJ2-3; clone size: few; CDR3 protein: CASSPTHSPRYF; CDR3 DNA: TGTGCCAGCAGTCCTACCCACTCCCCACGGTATTTT
D gene: TRBD1; V gene: TRBV7-9; J gene: TRBJ2-4; clone size: few; CDR3 protein: CASSLGTGNKNIQYF; CDR3 DNA: TGTGCCAGCAGCTTAGGGACAGGCAACAAAAACATTCAGTACTTC
D gene: NA; V gene: TRBV19; J gene: TRBJ2-7; clone size: NA; CDR3 protein: CASSISGTVEDEQYF; CDR3 DNA: TGTGCCAGTAGTATCAGCGGGACAGTGGAAGACGAGCAGTACTTC
D gene: NA; V gene: TRBV7-2; J gene: TRBJ1-2; clone size: NA; CDR3 protein: CASSLLSGESGYTF; CDR3 DNA: TGTGCCAGCAGCTTACTCAGCGGCGAGAGCGGCTACACCTTC
D gene: NA; V gene: TRBV5-5; J gene: TRBJ2-3; clone size: NA; CDR3 protein: CASSLSAGTDTQYF; CDR3 DNA: TGTGCCAGCAGCCTCTCGGCTGGCACAGATACGCAGTATTTT
D gene: TRBD2; V gene: TRBV7-6; J gene: TRBJ2-1; clone size: NA; CDR3 protein: CASSRTSRGSVYNEQFF; CDR3 DNA: TGTGCCAGCAGCCGGACTAGCCGGGGGAGCGTATACAATGAGCAGTTCTTC
D gene: TRBD2; V gene: TRBV7-8; J gene: TRBJ2-1; clone size: many; CDR3 protein: CASSLVAGTSGRGNEQFF; CDR3 DNA: TGTGCCAGCAGCTTAGTAGCCGGGACTAGCGGGAGGGGCAATGAGCAGTTCTTC
D gene: TRBD2; V gene: TRBV7-8; J gene: TRBJ2-3; clone size: NA; CDR3 protein: CASSLESGLHSTDTQYF; CDR3 DNA: TGTGCCAGCAGCTTAGAATCGGGACTACATTCCACAGATACGCAGTATTTT
D gene: NA; V gene: TRBV29-1; J gene: TRBJ2-4; clone size: NA; CDR3 protein: CSVVQPKNIQYF; CDR3 DNA: TGCAGCGTTGTACAACCGAAAAACATTCAGTACTTC
D gene: NA; V gene: TRBV12-3/TRBV12-4; J gene: TRBJ2-5; clone size: few; CDR3 protein: CASSPAGAKETQYF; CDR3 DNA: TGTGCCAGCAGTCCGGCAGGGGCGAAAGAGACCCAGTACTTC
D gene: NA; V gene: TRBV7-9; J gene: TRBJ2-5; clone size: NA; CDR3 protein: CASSPRALTETQYF; CDR3 DNA: TGTGCCAGCAGCCCTCGGGCCCTTACCGAAACCCAGTACTTC
D gene: NA; V gene: TRBV7-2; J gene: TRBJ2-1; clone size: few; CDR3 protein: CASSPVGRVSSYNEQFF; CDR3 DNA: TGTGCCAGCAGCCCCGTCGGTCGGGTGAGCTCCTACAATGAGCAGTTCTTC
D gene: NA; V gene: TRBV12-3/TRBV12-4; J gene: TRBJ2-7; clone size: many; CDR3 protein: CASSPLRSSYEQYF; CDR3 DNA: TGTGCCAGCAGCCCTCTTCGGAGCTCCTACGAGCAGTACTTC
D gene: TRBD2; V gene: TRBV5-5; J gene: TRBJ2-3; clone size: NA; CDR3 protein: CASSLEASGRAGDTQYF; CDR3 DNA: TGTGCCAGCAGCTTGGAGGCTAGCGGGAGGGCCGGGGATACGCAGTATTTT
D gene: NA; V gene: TRBV9; J gene: TRBJ2-1; clone size: many; CDR3 protein: CASSERPGRLDQFF; CDR3 DNA: TGTGCCAGCAGCGAACGTCCGGGAAGGCTGGATCAGTTCTTC
D gene: NA; V gene: TRBV7-3; J gene: TRBJ2-3; clone size: few; CDR3 protein: CASSLGSSIADTQYF; CDR3 DNA: TGTGCCAGCAGCTTAGGTTCCAGCATCGCAGATACGCAGTATTTT
D gene: NA; V gene: TRBV11-3; J gene: TRBJ2-3; clone size: few; CDR3 protein: CASSLGGRFTDTQYF; CDR3 DNA: TGTGCCAGCAGCCTAGGGGGGCGGTTCACAGATACGCAGTATTTT
D gene: NA; V gene: TRBV10-3; J gene: TRBJ2-7; clone size: few; CDR3 protein: CAGATGATYEQYF; CDR3 DNA: TGTGCCGGAGCAACTGGCGCAACCTACGAGCAGTACTTC
D gene: NA; V gene: TRBV27; J gene: TRBJ2-2; clone size: NA; CDR3 protein: CASSLGFPGTGELFF; CDR3 DNA: TGTGCCAGCAGTTTAGGGTTCCCTGGGACCGGGGAGCTGTTTTTT
D gene: TRBD2; V gene: TRBV28; J gene: TRBJ2-3; clone size: NA; CDR3 protein: CASSSGGLGEPLLTDTQYF; CDR3 DNA: TGTGCCAGCAGTTCCGGGGGACTAGGGGAGCCCCTCCTCACAGATACGCAGTATTTT
D gene: TRBD1; V gene: TRBV7-2; J gene: TRBJ2-2; clone size: NA; CDR3 protein: CASSPWGTGGTGELFF; CDR3 DNA: TGTGCCAGCAGCCCTTGGGGGACAGGGGGGACCGGGGAGCTGTTTTTT
D gene: NA; V gene: TRBV7-2; J gene: TRBJ1-6; clone size: NA; CDR3 protein: CASSLRVYNSPLHF; CDR3 DNA: TGTGCCAGCAGCTTACGAGTATATAATTCACCCCTCCACTTT
D gene: NA; V gene: TRBV6-2/TRBV6-3; J gene: TRBJ2-3; clone size: NA; CDR3 protein: CASSSMRADTQYF; CDR3 DNA: TGTGCCAGCAGCTCCATGAGGGCAGATACGCAGTATTTT
D gene: TRBD2; V gene: TRBV20-1; J gene: TRBJ2-3; clone size: few; CDR3 protein: CSASRQAGGPIDTQYF; CDR3 DNA: TGCAGTGCTAGTCGCCAAGCGGGGGGGCCTATAGATACGCAGTATTTT
D gene: NA; V gene: TRBV20-1; J gene: TRBJ2-2; clone size: NA; CDR3 protein: CSARDLLGRSSTGELFF; CDR3 DNA: TGCAGTGCTAGAGATCTCCTAGGCAGGAGTTCCACCGGGGAGCTGTTTTTT
D gene: TRBD2; V gene: TRBV28; J gene: TRBJ2-3; clone size: NA; CDR3 protein: CASGRGAGDTQYF; CDR3 DNA: TGTGCCAGCGGGCGGGGGGCCGGGGATACGCAGTATTTT
D gene: NA; V gene: TRBV7-2; J gene: TRBJ2-1; clone size: NA; CDR3 protein: CASSLDGIPDLSQFF; CDR3 DNA: TGTGCCAGCAGCTTAGACGGGATACCCGATTTGAGCCAGTTCTTC
D gene: TRBD1; V gene: TRBV5-1; J gene: TRBJ2-1; clone size: NA; CDR3 protein: CASSLAGQDYNEQFF; CDR3 DNA: TGCGCCAGCAGCTTGGCGGGACAGGACTACAATGAGCAGTTCTTC
D gene: TRBD2; V gene: TRBV12-3/TRBV12-4; J gene: TRBJ2-2; clone size: many; CDR3 protein: CASRFGTSGRNTGELFF; CDR3 DNA: TGTGCCAGCAGATTTGGGACTAGCGGGAGGAACACCGGGGAGCTGTTTTTT
D gene: NA; V gene: TRBV20-1; J gene: TRBJ2-1; clone size: NA; CDR3 protein: CSALTSGLTQFF; CDR3 DNA: TGCAGTGCCCTGACATCGGGACTCACACAGTTCTTC
D gene: TRBD1; V gene: TRBV5-1; J gene: TRBJ1-6; clone size: few; CDR3 protein: CASSQGADNSPLHF; CDR3 DNA: TGCGCCAGCTCACAGGGGGCAGATAATTCACCCCTCCACTTT
D gene: TRBD1; V gene: TRBV7-9; J gene: TRBJ2-7; clone size: NA; CDR3 protein: CASRPDRGPFYEQYF; CDR3 DNA: TGTGCCAGCAGACCAGACAGGGGACCCTTCTACGAGCAGTACTTC
D gene: NA; V gene: TRBV2; J gene: TRBJ1-2; clone size: few; CDR3 protein: CASREEIYGYTF; CDR3 DNA: TGTGCCAGCAGGGAAGAAATATATGGCTACACCTTC
D gene: NA; V gene: TRBV7-9; J gene: TRBJ1-4; clone size: many; CDR3 protein: CASSLAQARNEKLFF; CDR3 DNA: TGTGCCAGCAGCTTAGCGCAAGCCCGGAATGAAAAACTGTTTTTT
D gene: NA; V gene: TRBV11-2; J gene: TRBJ2-1; clone size: few; CDR3 protein: CASSPQGSRSYNEQFF; CDR3 DNA: TGTGCCAGCAGCCCACAGGGAAGTCGGTCCTACAATGAGCAGTTCTTC
D gene: NA; V gene: TRBV5-1; J gene: TRBJ2-3; clone size: many; CDR3 protein: CASSLQGDTQYF; CDR3 DNA: TGCGCCAGCAGCCTACAGGGAGATACGCAGTATTTT
D gene: NA; V gene: TRBV12-3/TRBV12-4; J gene: TRBJ2-7; clone size: NA; CDR3 protein: CASSFGAGQPYEQYF; CDR3 DNA: TGTGCCAGCAGTTTCGGCGCGGGACAACCCTACGAGCAGTACTTC
D gene: TRBD1; V gene: TRBV30; J gene: TRBJ2-3; clone size: NA; CDR3 protein: CAWSPGQGSDTQYF; CDR3 DNA: TGTGCCTGGTCTCCGGGACAGGGGTCAGATACGCAGTATTTT
D gene: NA; V gene: TRBV5-1; J gene: TRBJ2-7; clone size: NA; CDR3 protein: CASSPPWGYEQYF; CDR3 DNA: TGCGCCAGCAGCCCCCCCTGGGGCTACGAGCAGTACTTC
D gene: TRBD2; V gene: TRBV15; J gene: TRBJ2-1; clone size: few; CDR3 protein: CATSRDLLAGQVFF; CDR3 DNA: TGTGCCACCAGCAGAGATTTACTAGCGGGTCAGGTGTTCTTC